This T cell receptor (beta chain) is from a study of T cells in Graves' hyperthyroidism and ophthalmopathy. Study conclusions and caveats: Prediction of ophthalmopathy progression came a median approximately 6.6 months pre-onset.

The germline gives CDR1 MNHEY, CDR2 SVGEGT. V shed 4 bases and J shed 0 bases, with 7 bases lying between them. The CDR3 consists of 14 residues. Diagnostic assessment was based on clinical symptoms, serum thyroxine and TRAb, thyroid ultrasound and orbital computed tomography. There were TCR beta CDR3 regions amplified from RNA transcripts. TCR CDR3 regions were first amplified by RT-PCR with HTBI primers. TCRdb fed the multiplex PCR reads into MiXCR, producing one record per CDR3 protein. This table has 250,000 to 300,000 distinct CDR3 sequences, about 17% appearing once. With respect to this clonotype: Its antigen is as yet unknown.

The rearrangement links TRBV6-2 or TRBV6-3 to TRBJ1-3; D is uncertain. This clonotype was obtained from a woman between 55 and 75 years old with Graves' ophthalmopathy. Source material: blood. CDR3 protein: CASSSTNSGNTIYF. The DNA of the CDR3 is TGTGCCAGCAGTTCCACCAACTCTGGAAACACCATATATTTT.